Listed below are T cell receptor beta chains from one sample, sequenced in a study of T cell responses to AZD1222 COVID-19 vaccine. The repertoire was sequenced with immunoSEQ multiplex PCR; TCRdb's copy has only in-frame clones and lacks some. The profile shows tens of thousands of clones, roughly 84% of them singletons. This specimen consisted of peripheral blood, obtained on day 0 of AZD1222 vaccination. All receptors derive from an adult in good health. Both conserved end residues are part of each CDR3. Fields, in order: clone size, J gene, V gene, D gene, CDR3 protein, CDR3 DNA. The D gene is left open where the match is weak. Some rows mark clone size as missing; the rest say once, few, many or name a class of expanded clone.

-,TRBJ1-4,TRBV11-2,-,CASSLRQSEKLFF,TGTGCCAGCAGCTTGAGACAGAGCGAAAAACTGTTTTTT
-,TRBJ2-7,TRBV6-5,-,CASSYLYEQYF,TGTGCCAGCAGTTACTTATACGAGCAGTACTTC
few,TRBJ1-3,TRBV28,-,CASSLPWSGSMDTIYF,TGTGCCAGCAGTTTACCTTGGTCAGGGTCCATGGACACCATATATTTT
-,TRBJ1-2,TRBV10-3,TRBD1,CAISRQGAGYYGYTF,TGTGCCATCAGTCGCCAGGGGGCTGGCTACTATGGCTACACCTTC
-,TRBJ2-7,TRBV7-3,TRBD1,CASSSTGDHEQYF,TGTGCCAGCAGCTCAACAGGGGACCACGAGCAGTACTTC
-,TRBJ1-3,TRBV27,-,CASSLGSFGNTIYF,TGTGCCAGCAGTTTAGGCAGTTTTGGAAACACCATATATTTT
-,TRBJ1-5,TRBV2,TRBD1,CASRTRTGGGQPQHF,TGTGCCAGCAGAACCCGGACAGGGGGCGGTCAGCCCCAGCATTTT
-,TRBJ2-1,TRBV19,-,CASSFRGALARVNEQFF,TGTGCCAGTAGTTTCCGAGGGGCCTTGGCGAGGGTGAATGAGCAGTTCTTC
-,TRBJ1-1,TRBV6-4,-,CASSEQVSTEAFF,TGTGCCAGCAGTGAGCAGGTATCCACTGAAGCTTTCTTT
few,TRBJ2-7,TRBV28,-,CASTLGGGGASYEQYF,TGTGCCAGCACCCTCGGAGGGGGGGGCGCCTCCTACGAGCAGTACTTC
-,TRBJ1-1,TRBV19,TRBD1,CASSWDREGTEAFF,TGTGCCAGTAGTTGGGACAGGGAAGGGACTGAAGCTTTCTTT
-,TRBJ2-5,TRBV7-9,TRBD2,CASSFPTRTSEETQYF,TGTGCCAGCAGCTTCCCCACCAGGACTAGCGAAGAGACCCAGTACTTC
-,TRBJ2-1,TRBV7-8,-,CASSPRTGYNEQFF,TGTGCCAGCAGCCCAAGGACGGGCTACAATGAGCAGTTCTTC
few,TRBJ1-2,TRBV7-9,-,CASSSSGIGYTF,TGTGCCAGCAGCTCGTCCGGGATCGGCTACACCTTC
-,TRBJ1-1,TRBV5-8,TRBD1,CASSFWTGGNTEAFF,TGTGCCAGCAGCTTTTGGACAGGGGGGAACACTGAAGCTTTCTTT
-,TRBJ1-1,TRBV18,-,CASSPLQGEAFF,TGTGCCAGCTCACCATTACAGGGTGAAGCTTTCTTT
-,TRBJ1-3,TRBV19,-,CASSKLSATSGNTIYF,TGTGCCAGTAGTAAACTCAGCGCGACCTCTGGAAACACCATATATTTT
-,TRBJ2-7,TRBV11-1,-,CASSLAPGQYYEQYF,TGTGCCAGCAGCTTAGCGCCGGGACAATACTACGAGCAGTACTTC
-,TRBJ1-6,TRBV6-5,TRBD1,CASSLTGVYHNSPLHF,TGTGCCAGCAGTTTGACAGGGGTTTACCATAATTCACCCCTCCACTTT
few,TRBJ1-1,TRBV13,-,CASSPRTGGDTEAFF,TGTGCCAGCAGCCCCCGGACGGGAGGTGACACTGAAGCTTTCTTT